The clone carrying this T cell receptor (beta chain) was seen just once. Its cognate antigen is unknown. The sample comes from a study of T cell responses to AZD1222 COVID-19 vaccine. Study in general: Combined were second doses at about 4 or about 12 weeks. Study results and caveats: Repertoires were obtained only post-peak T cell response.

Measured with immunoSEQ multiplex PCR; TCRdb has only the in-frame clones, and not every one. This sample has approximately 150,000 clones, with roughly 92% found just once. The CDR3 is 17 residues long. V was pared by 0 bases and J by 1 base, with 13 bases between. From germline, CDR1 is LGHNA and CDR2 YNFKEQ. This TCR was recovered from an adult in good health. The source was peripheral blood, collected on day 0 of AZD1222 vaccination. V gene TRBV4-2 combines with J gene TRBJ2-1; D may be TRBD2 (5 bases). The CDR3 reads CASSQDHGRGSYNEQFF. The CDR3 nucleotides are TGTGCCAGCAGCCAAGATCACGGCCGGGGATCCTACAATGAGCAGTTCTTC.